What follows are 31 T cell receptor beta chains derived from one specimen sequenced in a study of shared clonotypes between healthy human individuals. Produced via immunoSEQ multiplex PCR; TCRdb's table is partial and in-frame only. Here the sample spans roughly 1,000,000 clones, around 82% being singletons. Sequences were obtained from memory CD4+ T cells from PBMCs. This sample's subset: CD45RA-negative fraction. The receptors stem from a young man in good health. Some clones in this sample may be carry-over from other donors' samples.

The chain uses TRBV28 and TRBJ1-2, with D maybe TRBD1 (5 bases). V was clipped by 9 bases and J by 0 bases, with 20 bases between them. The CDR3 contains 16 residues. Germline V gives CDR1 MDHEN, CDR2 SYDVKM. The CDR3 DNA follows: TGTGCCAGTACTACCGGGGGGACCGACGCTAACTATGGCTACACCTTC. Its translation: CASTTGGTDANYGYTF.

The genes are TRBV30 and TRBJ2-6; 10 nucleotides line up with TRBD2. This CDR3 spans 18 amino acids. CDR1 and CDR2 (germline): GTSNPN, SVGIG (reference sequence). The junction had 13 bases not matched to a gene; V was cut back by 5 bases and J by 3 bases. CDR3 residues: CAWGTGSGRAYGANVLTF. CDR3 sequence (DNA): TGTGCCTGGGGTACGGGGAGCGGGAGGGCCTATGGGGCCAACGTCCTGACTTTC. Drawing the rest from reference TRBV30 and TRBJ2-6, the complete variable domain is SQTIHQWPATLVQPVGSPLSLECTVEGTSNPNLYWYRQAAGRGLQLLFYSVGIGQISSEVPQNLSASRPQDRQFILSSKKLLLSDSGFYLCAWGTGSGRAYGANVLTFGAGSRLTVL.

The table lists this clone with a count of one. This chain links TRBV2 with TRBJ2-7; TRBD1 agrees at 7 bases. This CDR3 comprises 13 residues. The J segment lost 4 bases and the V segment lost 6 bases, leaving 6 bases of the junction unmatched. CDR1 and CDR2 from the germline V gene are SNHLY and FYNNEI. The CDR3 nucleotides are TGTGCCAGCAGGGCCGGGACAGAGTACGAGCAGTACTTC. It specifies CASRAGTEYEQYF.

This clone was picked up a small number of times. V usage is TRBV7-3 and J usage is TRBJ1-1, with D uncertain. The length of the CDR3 is 15 residues. The ends were cut back, 2 bases at V and 0 bases at J, with 10 bases in the middle. Germline CDR1 SGHTA, CDR2 FQGTGA. CDR3 coding DNA: TGTGCCAGCAGCTTATTCGGGATCATGAACACTGAAGCTTTCTTT. This sequence encodes CASSLFGIMNTEAFF. The full variable domain, with the rest looked up from reference TRBV7-3 and TRBJ1-1, is GAGVSQTPSNKVTEKGKYVELRCDPISGHTALYWYRQSLGQGPEFLIYFQGTGAADDSGLPNDRFFAVRPEGSVSTLKIQRTERGDSAVYLCASSLFGIMNTEAFFGQGTRLTVV.

This clone has a count of ten or more. Other DNA sequences in this sample translate to the same CDR3. The chain uses TRBV7-2 and TRBJ2-3, with TRBD2 as a possible D gene (5 bases). Germline CDR1 is SGHTA and CDR2 is FQGNSA. Trimming stripped 1 base from V and 4 bases from J, with 12 bases between. This CDR3 is built from 15 residues. The CDR3 loop reads CASSLVASFSDTQYF. The DNA of the CDR3 is TGTGCCAGCAGCTTAGTGGCTAGCTTCTCAGATACGCAGTATTTT.

This sequence joins TRBV6-1 and TRBJ1-3; D not resolved. Trimming removed 2 bases from V and 0 bases from J, with 14 bases in between. Germline V gene data show CDR1 as MNHNS and CDR2 as SASEGT. This CDR3 contains 17 residues. The CDR3, as DNA: TGTGCCAGCAGTGAAAGGTCAACTCCAAGCTCTGGAAACACCATATATTTT. Translated: CASSERSTPSSGNTIYF.

The rearrangement links TRBV6-1 to TRBJ2-7; D might be TRBD2 (5 bases). Germline V gives CDR1 MNHNS, CDR2 SASEGT. The V end lost 1 base, the J end lost 3 bases, and 13 bases lay between the germline ends. The CDR3 has 15 amino acids. As DNA, the CDR3 is TGTGCCAGCAGTGAAGTATGGGTCGGGAACTACGAGCAGTACTTC. This codes for CASSEVWVGNYEQYF.

The chain recombines TRBV5-1 with TRBJ2-3; D is unclear. Germline CDR1 SGHRS, CDR2 YFSETQ. The CDR3 is 15 residues long. Between the trimmed V and J ends, which lost 1 base and 0 bases, there was a span of 9 bases. CDR3: CASSLQQLSTDTQYF. The CDR3 region has the DNA TGCGCCAGCAGCTTGCAACAGCTGAGCACAGATACGCAGTATTTT. The variable domain in full, completed from reference TRBV5-1 and TRBJ2-3, reads KAGVTQTPRYLIKTRGQQVTLSCSPISGHRSVSWYQQTPGQGLQFLFEYFSETQRNKGNFPGRFSGRQFSNSRSEMNVSTLELGDSALYLCASSLQQLSTDTQYFGPGTRLTVL.

The V call is TRBV13, the J call TRBJ2-2; TRBD2 agrees at 8 bases. In germline, CDR1 is PRHDT, CDR2 FYEKMQ (reference sequence). The CDR3 runs 16 residues. V lost 5 bases and J lost 5; bases outside the gene matches: 10. Here the CDR3 DNA reads TGTGCCAGCAGCCCCCGTGGTAGCGGGACGACCGGGGAGCTGTTTTTT. It is translated as CASSPRGSGTTGELFF. Full variable domain (remainder filled in from reference TRBV13 and TRBJ2-2): AAGVIQSPRHLIKEKRETATLKCYPIPRHDTVYWYQQGPGQDPQFLISFYEKMQSDKGSIPDRFSAQQFSDYHSELNMSSLELGDSALYFCASSPRGSGTTGELFFGEGSRLTVL.

The J gene is TRBJ1-4, the V gene TRBV2, with 8 bases matching TRBD1. V trimming: 11 bases; J trimming: 5 bases; junction bases outside the gene matches: 13. The germline V gene encodes CDR1 SNHLY and CDR2 FYNNEI. This CDR3 has 15 amino acids. DNA of the CDR3: TGTGCCGGACGAACGACAGGGGCCCGAAATGAAAAACTGTTTTTT. It codes for CAGRTTGARNEKLFF. The full variable domain, completed using reference TRBV2 and TRBJ1-4, is EPEVTQTPSHQVTQMGQEVILRCVPISNHLYFYWYRQILGQKVEFLVSFYNNEISEKSEIFDDQFSVERPDGSNFTLKIRSTKLEDSAMYFCAGRTTGARNEKLFFGSGTQLSVL.

The gene calls are TRBV18 and TRBJ1-5; the D is unclear. The germline V gene has CDR1 KGHSH and CDR2 LQKENI. V lost 2 bases and J 0 bases, leaving 8 bases between the germline ends. The CDR3 has 15 residues. CDR3 residues: CASSPASNSNQPQHF. CDR3 DNA sequence: TGTGCCAGCTCACCAGCATCCAATAGCAATCAGCCCCAGCATTTT.

This chain uses TRBV18 with TRBJ2-3; D may be TRBD1 (6 bases). Trimming cost V 5 bases and J 0 bases, with 12 bases left between them. This CDR3 is built from 15 residues. Per germline, CDR1 KGHSH and CDR2 LQKENI. The CDR3 is CASSNREWSTDTQYF. The CDR3 coding sequence is TGTGCCAGCTCAAACAGGGAGTGGAGCACAGATACGCAGTATTTT.

The J gene is TRBJ1-1, the V gene TRBV18; D perhaps matches TRBD1 (6 bases). V was trimmed by 2 bases and J by 6 bases, leaving 16 bases between them. This CDR3 is 15 amino acids long. Per the germline V gene, CDR1 is KGHSH and CDR2 is LQKENI. In nucleotides, the CDR3 is TGTGCCAGCTCACCAATGGCCGGGGGCGAGGCTGAAGCTTTCTTT. Residues: CASSPMAGGEAEAFF.

This rearrangement joins TRBV6-5 to TRBJ2-4; maybe TRBD2 (6 bases). Per the germline V gene, CDR1 is MNHEY and CDR2 is SVGAGI. V gave up 0 bases and J gave up 2 bases, with 8 bases separating them. CDR3 length: 15 amino acids. DNA for the CDR3: TGTGCCAGCAGTTACTCCGCGGGACCCAAAAACATTCAGTACTTC. It yields the protein CASSYSAGPKNIQYF.

The chain links TRBV6-1 to TRBJ1-2; D is undetermined. The V and J ends lost 4 bases and 2 bases respectively, with 11 bases between them. There are 14 residues in the CDR3. Germline CDR1 is MNHNS and CDR2 is SASEGT. CDR3 bases: TGTGCCAGCAGTGGGGTACCTAGCAACTATGGCTACACCTTC. It translates to CASSGVPSNYGYTF.

This rearrangement joins TRBV7-9 to TRBJ2-7; D is uncertain. Germline CDR1 reads SEHNR; CDR2 reads FQNEAQ (reference sequence). The CDR3 length is 14 residues. With 4 bases removed from V and 3 bases from J, the gap between germline ends came to 13 bases. CDR3 sequence reads: CASSSRFRYYEQYF. In nucleotides, the CDR3 is TGTGCCAGCAGCTCCCGTTTCAGATACTACGAGCAGTACTTC.

The CDR3 DNA sequence: TGTGCCAGCACGGGACAGACCCCAGAGCAGTACTTC. Its protein is CASTGQTPEQYF. J is TRBJ2-7 and V is TRBV6-4; 7 bases line up with TRBD1. Germline loops: CDR1 MRHNA, CDR2 SNTAGT. The CDR3 has 12 amino acids. V lost 7 bases, J lost 7 bases, and 7 bases stayed unmatched.

Points on this clone: A far larger clone is one nucleotide away, so this likely arose from a read error. This chain uses TRBV5-8 with TRBJ1-1, with D tentatively TRBD1 (5 bases). Trimming took off 2 bases at V and 3 bases at J, with 8 bases between the two ends. Germline CDR1 reads SGHTS; CDR2 reads YDEGEE. This CDR3 has 13 amino acids. CDR3 sequence (DNA): TGTGCCAGCAGCTTATGGGGGGACACTGAAGCTTTCTTT. Its translation: CASSLWGDTEAFF.

Here the CDR3 reads CSVFPSLGYTF. In DNA, the CDR3 is TGCAGCGTTTTCCCCAGTCTGGGCTACACCTTC. The chain is built from TRBV29-1 and TRBJ1-2; D ambiguous. The V gene's germline CDR1 is SQVTM and CDR2 ANQGSEA. The CDR3 sequence is 11 residues long. V gave up 5 bases and J gave up 8 bases, with 12 bases separating them.

V is TRBV10-3 and J is TRBJ2-7; TRBD1 is a possible D gene (5 bases). V was shortened by 0 bases and J by 1 base, with 10 bases between the two germline ends. This CDR3 is built from 15 residues. Per the germline V gene, CDR1 is ENHRY and CDR2 is SYGVKD. The CDR3 sequence is CAISESQGRSYEQYF. The CDR3, as DNA: TGTGCCATCAGTGAGTCTCAGGGCAGGTCCTACGAGCAGTACTTC.

The genes are TRBV28 and TRBJ2-7, with 7 bases identical to TRBD2. The CDR3 consists of 16 residues. The germline V gene has CDR1 MDHEN and CDR2 SYDVKM. The V segment lost 3 bases and the J segment 3 bases; nucleotides outside the gene matches: 11. The chain's CDR3 is CASSFGGERGRYEQYF. The CDR3 DNA is TGTGCCAGCAGTTTTGGCGGCGAGCGGGGTCGCTACGAGCAGTACTTC.

V gene TRBV13 combines with J gene TRBJ1-5; 12 bases map to TRBD1. This CDR3 is built from 18 residues. The V segment lost 5 bases and the J segment 7 bases; nucleotides outside the gene matches: 15. Germline CDR1 PRHDT, CDR2 FYEKMQ (reference sequence). In DNA form, the CDR3 reads TGTGCCAGCAGCCTCCGGGACAGGGGGCAACTGACGGGGCAGCCCCAGCATTTT. This codes for CASSLRDRGQLTGQPQHF. The full variable domain, its missing parts supplied by reference TRBV13 and TRBJ1-5, is AAGVIQSPRHLIKEKRETATLKCYPIPRHDTVYWYQQGPGQDPQFLISFYEKMQSDKGSIPDRFSAQQFSDYHSELNMSSLELGDSALYFCASSLRDRGQLTGQPQHFGDGTRLSIL.

The chain recombines TRBV6-1 with TRBJ2-1; D remains unclear. CDR1 and CDR2 from the germline V gene are MNHNS and SASEGT. With 0 bases removed from V and 5 bases from J, the gap between germline ends came to 5 bases. The CDR3 loop spans 13 amino acids. CDR3 residues: CASSEANDNEQFF. The CDR3 DNA follows: TGTGCCAGCAGTGAAGCCAACGACAATGAGCAGTTCTTC.

V gene TRBV7-7 combines with J gene TRBJ2-5, with 9 bases that match TRBD1. Germline CDR1 is SSHAT and CDR2 is FNYEAQ (reference sequence). The CDR3 is 15 residues long. Trimming cost V 4 bases and J 1 base; bases outside gene matches: 4. CDR3 sequence reads: CASSSGQGTQETQYF. In DNA, the CDR3 is TGTGCCAGCAGCTCCGGACAGGGGACCCAAGAGACCCAGTACTTC.

A few counts support this clone. The CDR3 loop is CASSSPGDNSPLHF. In DNA form, the CDR3 reads TGTGCCAGCAGTTCCCCAGGGGACAATTCACCCCTCCACTTT. The chain employs TRBV28 and TRBJ1-6; D may be TRBD1 (6 bases). V lost 4 bases to trimming and J lost 7 bases, with 11 bases between them. The CDR3 runs to 14 residues. Germline loops: CDR1 MDHEN, CDR2 SYDVKM.

The rearrangement uses TRBV7-2 and TRBJ2-5; a weak D match, TRBD2 (6 bases). The CDR3 has 19 amino acids. Trimming took 2 bases from V and 0 from J, leaving 22 bases between them. Germline values: CDR1 SGHTA, CDR2 FQGNSA. The CDR3 protein is CASSLKVAGSGGNQETQYF. The CDR3 DNA reads TGTGCCAGCAGCTTAAAGGTCGCGGGTAGTGGCGGGAACCAAGAGACCCAGTACTTC.

A word on this clone: The same CDR3 also results from other DNA sequences found in this sample. The chain joins TRBV7-3 to TRBJ2-2; 7 positions match TRBD1. Germline CDR1 and CDR2: SGHTA and FQGTGA. The ends lost 4 bases at V and 0 bases at J; junction bases unmatched: 2. The CDR3 runs 15 residues. CDR3 coding DNA: TGTGCCAGCAGCTCGACAGGGTCGAACACCGGGGAGCTGTTTTTT. Its translation: CASSSTGSNTGELFF.

For this clone: Other nucleotide sequences in the sample specify the same CDR3. The chain employs TRBV4-1 and TRBJ2-7; 12 bases fit TRBD2. Trimming removed 0 bases from V and 6 bases from J; junction bases left unmatched: 6. The CDR3 is made up of 16 amino acids. Germline CDR1 MGHRA, CDR2 YSYEKL. CDR3 protein: CASSQEPGLAGGEQYF. DNA of the CDR3: TGCGCCAGCAGCCAAGAGCCGGGACTAGCGGGCGGCGAGCAGTACTTC.

This clone was seen a handful of times. The chain couples TRBV19 to TRBJ1-1; D may be TRBD1 (5 bases). The CDR3 is 11 amino acids. Germline V gives CDR1 LNHDA, CDR2 SQIVND (reference sequence). V lost 5 bases and J 8 bases, leaving 9 bases between the germline ends. Here the CDR3 DNA reads TGTGCCAGTAGTCCCGGGGGGGAAGCTTTCTTT. It yields the protein CASSPGGEAFF.

The V gene is TRBV28, the J gene TRBJ2-5, with D possibly being TRBD1 (5 bases). The CDR3 is 15 amino acids. CDR1 MDHEN and CDR2 SYDVKM come from the germline V gene. Trimming took off 3 bases at V and 3 bases at J, with 14 bases between the two ends. CDR3 DNA: TGTGCCAGCAGTTTGGGCAGGGTGTTGGAAGAGACCCAGTACTTC. This sequence encodes CASSLGRVLEETQYF.

As regards this clone: One base separates it from a far larger clone, so it is likely a read error. The chain is built from TRBV12-5 and TRBJ1-1; 11 bases align to TRBD1. In germline, CDR1 is LGHNT, CDR2 FRNRAP. The CDR3 is 14 residues long. After removal of 8 bases from V and 7 bases from J, the junction contained 9 bases not matched to a gene. CDR3: CASKLGTGGGEAFF. CDR3 coding DNA: TGTGCTAGTAAACTGGGGACAGGGGGAGGTGAAGCTTTCTTT.